This T cell receptor beta chain was observed in a study of blood T cell repertoires in COVID-19. Germline V CDR1 and CDR2: SQVTM, ANQGSEA. The CDR3 sequence is 14 residues long. Libraries were prepared by immunoSEQ multiplex PCR; TCRdb keeps only in-frame clonotypes and omits some of them. The sample has roughly 320,000 clones; more than 75% are singletons. The chain carries TRBV29-1 and TRBJ2-1; D unresolved. Sequenced sample: PBMCs or T cells enriched from blood (not recorded which). This TCR was sampled from a man aged 25-40 years who had recovered from COVID-19. DNA of the CDR3: TGCAGTTCCGAATTTGTCGGCTCCTACAATGAGCAGTTCTTC. Amino acids: CSSEFVGSYNEQFF.